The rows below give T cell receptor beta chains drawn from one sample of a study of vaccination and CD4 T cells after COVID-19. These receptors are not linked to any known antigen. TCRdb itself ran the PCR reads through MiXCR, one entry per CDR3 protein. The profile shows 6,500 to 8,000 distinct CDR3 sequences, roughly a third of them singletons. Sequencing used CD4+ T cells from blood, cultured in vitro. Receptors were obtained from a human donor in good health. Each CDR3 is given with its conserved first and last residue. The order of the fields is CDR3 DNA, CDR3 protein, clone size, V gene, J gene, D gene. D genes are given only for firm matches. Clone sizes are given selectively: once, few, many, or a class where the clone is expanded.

TGCGCCAGCAGCCAAGAGCCAAACAGGGGAGACACTGAAGCTTTCTTT	CASSQEPNRGDTEAFF	NA	TRBV4-3	TRBJ1-1	TRBD1
TGTGCCAGCGGTGGCCCCATACCTATGAACACTGAAGCTTTCTTT	CASGGPIPMNTEAFF	few	TRBV19	TRBJ1-1	NA
TGTGCCAGCAGCCCAAGGGCTAGCTTGTACGAGCAGTACTTC	CASSPRASLYEQYF	few	TRBV7-2	TRBJ2-7	NA
TGCAGTGCTAAAATGACTAGCGGGGTCTCCTACGAGCAGTACTTC	CSAKMTSGVSYEQYF	NA	TRBV20-1	TRBJ2-7	TRBD2
TGTGCCAGCAGTCGGACAGGAGGGCTTCCCGAGACCCAGTACTTC	CASSRTGGLPETQYF	NA	TRBV28	TRBJ2-5	NA
TGTGCCAGCAGCTTAGGGACCGGGACAGGGGGCAATCAGCCCCAGCATTTT	CASSLGTGTGGNQPQHF	few	TRBV7-9	TRBJ1-5	TRBD1
TGTGCCAGCAGCCCGCCTCGCGGGGAGCTGTTTTTT	CASSPPRGELFF	NA	TRBV7-3	TRBJ2-2	NA
TGTGCCAGCAGCTTAAGAGTTTCTGAGAGCTCTGGAAACACCATATATTTT	CASSLRVSESSGNTIYF	NA	TRBV7-3	TRBJ1-3	NA
TGCAGTGCGGAAGTTAGCTCTGGAAACACCATATATTTT	CSAEVSSGNTIYF	NA	TRBV20-1	TRBJ1-3	NA
TGTGCCAGCAGTGAAAATGCGAACACCGGGGAGCTGTTTTTT	CASSENANTGELFF	few	TRBV25-1	TRBJ2-2	NA
TGCAGTGCTACCACAAGCAGCGGGAGGCCAGATACGCAGTATTTT	CSATTSSGRPDTQYF	few	TRBV20-1	TRBJ2-3	TRBD2
TGTGCCAGCAAAGGGGAGAGGGACACCGGGGAGCTGTTTTTT	CASKGERDTGELFF	NA	TRBV2	TRBJ2-2	NA
TGTGCCAGCAGTTTAAGCGGGAGGACCCCGGAGACCCAGTACTTC	CASSLSGRTPETQYF	few	TRBV27	TRBJ2-5	TRBD2
TGTGCCAGCAGCTCCGGGACTAGCGGGAGGGGAGATACGCAGTATTTT	CASSSGTSGRGDTQYF	NA	TRBV5-4	TRBJ2-3	TRBD2
TGTGCCAGCAGCTCCACAGATTCACCCCTCCACTTT	CASSSTDSPLHF	NA	TRBV7-9	TRBJ1-6	NA
TGTGCCAGTAGTATCACCAGGGCGGATACGCAGTATTTT	CASSITRADTQYF	few	TRBV19	TRBJ2-3	NA
TGTGCCAGCGCGGCCGTCGGCGGGGAGCTGTTTTTT	CASAAVGGELFF	NA	TRBV2	TRBJ2-2	NA
TGTGCCAGCAGCTTACTGGCCGCCCTTTCCGAGCAGTACTTC	CASSLLAALSEQYF	NA	TRBV7-2	TRBJ2-7	NA
TGTGCCAGCAAGGGGTTCGGGGGAGATAGCAATCAGCCCCAGCATTTT	CASKGFGGDSNQPQHF	few	TRBV6-2/TRBV6-3	TRBJ1-5	NA
TGCAGTGCTGGGGGCGGGGCCTACACCGGGGAGCTGTTTTTT	CSAGGGAYTGELFF	NA	TRBV20-1	TRBJ2-2	NA
TGTGCCAGCAGTTTAAAGGGTTACGAGCAGTACTTC	CASSLKGYEQYF	few	TRBV27	TRBJ2-7	NA
TGTGCCAGCAGGGTTCGGACAACGGCGAACACTGAAGCTTTCTTT	CASRVRTTANTEAFF	NA	TRBV28	TRBJ1-1	NA
TGTGCCAGCAGTCCGAACCCCAGGGCAGAGCAGTACTTC	CASSPNPRAEQYF	NA	TRBV28	TRBJ2-7	NA
TGCAGTGCTAGGAGGGGCGCGGGGGCCAATGAGCAGTTCTTC	CSARRGAGANEQFF	NA	TRBV20-1	TRBJ2-1	NA
TGTGCCTGGAGTACCGAAGTTAATCAGCCCCAGCATTTT	CAWSTEVNQPQHF	few	TRBV30	TRBJ1-5	NA
TGTGCCAGCAGTCCTCTGGGGGCCCCGAACACTGAAGCTTTCTTT	CASSPLGAPNTEAFF	few	TRBV6-1	TRBJ1-1	NA
TGTGCCAGCAGTGAACCCCCCGGGGCTGAAGAGACCCAGTACTTC	CASSEPPGAEETQYF	NA	TRBV6-1	TRBJ2-5	NA
TGTGCCAGCAGCTCCCGAAGGTGGGAGGGCCCCACAGATACGCAGTATTTT	CASSSRRWEGPTDTQYF	NA	TRBV6-1	TRBJ2-3	TRBD2
TGTGCCAGCAGTGAGGTTCCTCAGCCCCAGCATTTT	CASSEVPQPQHF	few	TRBV2	TRBJ1-5	NA
TGTGCCAGCCGCCTTTCGGGGGATACGCAGTATTTT	CASRLSGDTQYF	few	TRBV19	TRBJ2-3	NA
TGTGCCAGCAGAAAGCGGGAGGGCCCCTACAATGAGCAGTTCTTC	CASRKREGPYNEQFF	NA	TRBV7-2	TRBJ2-1	TRBD2
TGTGCCAGTAGTATCCCCAAAGATACGCAGTATTTT	CASSIPKDTQYF	few	TRBV19	TRBJ2-3	NA
TGTGCCAGCAGTTTAAGGCCCCCAGAGACCCAGTACTTC	CASSLRPPETQYF	few	TRBV27	TRBJ2-5	NA
TGTGCCATCAGTTACGGACAGGGAGAGACCCAGTACTTC	CAISYGQGETQYF	NA	TRBV10-3	TRBJ2-5	TRBD1
TGCAGCGCAATCACCGACAGGGCGAATGATCAGCCCCAGCATTTT	CSAITDRANDQPQHF	NA	TRBV29-1	TRBJ1-5	TRBD1
TGTGCCAGCGAGGCCATATATTTT	CASEAIYF	NA	TRBV12-3/TRBV12-4	TRBJ1-3	NA
TGTGCCAGCAGCCTCATCCCGGCAGGGCACACAGATACGCAGTATTTT	CASSLIPAGHTDTQYF	few	TRBV7-9	TRBJ2-3	NA
TGCAGCGTATCCGGGACTAGCACAGATACGCAGTATTTT	CSVSGTSTDTQYF	NA	TRBV29-1	TRBJ2-3	NA
TGTGCCAGCAGCGATGGGAGGGGGTTCACTGAAGCTTTCTTT	CASSDGRGFTEAFF	few	TRBV7-3	TRBJ1-1	NA
TGTGCCAGCACCGAGGGAGGGGGCAATCAGCCCCAGCATTTT	CASTEGGGNQPQHF	few	TRBV12-3/TRBV12-4	TRBJ1-5	NA
TGCGCCAGCAGCTTCCTACCTGGCCTGACAGGGGGCTACGAGCAGTACTTC	CASSFLPGLTGGYEQYF	NA	TRBV5-1	TRBJ2-7	TRBD1
TGTGCCAGCAGTGACTCGATAGCGGGAGGGGCGAACACCGGGGAGCTGTTTTTT	CASSDSIAGGANTGELFF	NA	TRBV6-4	TRBJ2-2	TRBD2
TGCAGTGCTAGAGATCAGGTCTACAGCTCCTACGAGCAGTACTTC	CSARDQVYSSYEQYF	NA	TRBV20-1	TRBJ2-7	NA
TGTGCCAGCAGTTACGTACAGGACCACTACGAGCAGTACTTC	CASSYVQDHYEQYF	few	TRBV6-2/TRBV6-3	TRBJ2-7	NA
TGCAGTGCTCCCCCTCGGGGCAACTATGGCTACACCTTC	CSAPPRGNYGYTF	NA	TRBV20-1	TRBJ1-2	NA
TGCAGTGCTCCGACCCCGGGGTTCGGAGCAGAGACCCAGTACTTC	CSAPTPGFGAETQYF	NA	TRBV20-1	TRBJ2-5	NA
TGCAGTGCCAGGGGGTCCGGGACTAGAGACTACGAGCAGTACTTC	CSARGSGTRDYEQYF	NA	TRBV20-1	TRBJ2-7	NA
TGTGCCAGTAGTATAGATCGGATCCGACAGGGGGGCAATCAGCCCCAGCATTTT	CASSIDRIRQGGNQPQHF	NA	TRBV19	TRBJ1-5	TRBD1
TGCAGTGCTAGCAGGGGGCTTAGCCATTCACCCCTCCACTTT	CSASRGLSHSPLHF	NA	TRBV20-1	TRBJ1-6	TRBD1
TGTGCCAGCTCACCCTACCAACAGGGGGCGAGGGATTCACCCCTCCACTTT	CASSPYQQGARDSPLHF	few	TRBV18	TRBJ1-6	TRBD1
TGTGCCAGCAGCTTACAGGGCCAGCCCCAGCATTTT	CASSLQGQPQHF	NA	TRBV7-9	TRBJ1-5	NA
TGTGCCACCAGCCCCAATGCAGGGTCCGGTCAATATGAGCAGTTCTTC	CATSPNAGSGQYEQFF	NA	TRBV15	TRBJ2-1	NA
TGCAGTGCTAGAGATCAGCTAGGGCACCAGTACTTC	CSARDQLGHQYF	NA	TRBV20-1	TRBJ2-5	NA